This TCR beta chain originates from a study of T cell responses to AZD1222 COVID-19 vaccine. Profiled with immunoSEQ multiplex PCR; TCRdb holds only in-frame clones, not every one. This sample has tens of thousands of clones, with 70% to 90% found just once. Study outcomes and limitations: The study identified only five or six AZD1222 recipients as seropositive at baseline. CD4 TCRs associated with vaccination spanned spike, dominating at 160-218 and 743-854. Clonal diversity was possibly underestimated; the donors were predominantly white British and more often female.

Germline CDR1 reads SGHTA; CDR2 reads FQGNSA. The CDR3 is made up of 13 amino acids. V shed 5 bases and J 5 bases; nucleotides not matched to a gene: 5. Turning to this clone: What it binds is unknown.

The chain is built from TRBV7-2 and TRBJ1-2; 7 nucleotides match TRBD1. The sample in question was peripheral blood, obtained on day 0 of MenACWY control vaccination. This sequence was found in an adult in good health. CDR3 amino acids: CASSNQGGYGYTF. Written as DNA, the CDR3 is TGTGCCAGCAGCAACCAGGGGGGTTATGGCTACACCTTC. The whole variable domain, remainder taken from reference TRBV7-2 and TRBJ1-2, is GAGVSQSPSNKVTEKGKDVELRCDPISGHTALYWYRQSLGQGLEFLIYFQGNSAPDKSGLPSDRFSAERTGGSVSTLTIQRTQQEDSAVYLCASSNQGGYGYTFGSGTRLTVV.